Described below is a single TCR beta chain sequence and its context. This specimen belongs to a study of control samples from healthy donors and cancer patients. Germline lookup yields CDR1 SGHNT and CDR2 YYREEE (reference sequence). The CDR3 runs to 12 residues. Trimming took 3 bases from V and 5 from J, leaving 6 bases between them. Sequencing was performed with immunoSEQ multiplex PCR; in TCRdb, only in-frame clones are kept and a portion is missing. In the table there are about 34,000 clones, 70% to 90% of which are singletons. Sequencing used PBMCs. This sequence joins TRBV5-4 and TRBJ2-1; tentatively, D is TRBD2 (6 bases). The sequence came from a woman aged 40 to 50 with lung cancer. For the CDR3, the DNA is TGTGCCAGCAGCTGGGGGGACAATGAGCAGTTCTTC. It yields the protein CASSWGDNEQFF.